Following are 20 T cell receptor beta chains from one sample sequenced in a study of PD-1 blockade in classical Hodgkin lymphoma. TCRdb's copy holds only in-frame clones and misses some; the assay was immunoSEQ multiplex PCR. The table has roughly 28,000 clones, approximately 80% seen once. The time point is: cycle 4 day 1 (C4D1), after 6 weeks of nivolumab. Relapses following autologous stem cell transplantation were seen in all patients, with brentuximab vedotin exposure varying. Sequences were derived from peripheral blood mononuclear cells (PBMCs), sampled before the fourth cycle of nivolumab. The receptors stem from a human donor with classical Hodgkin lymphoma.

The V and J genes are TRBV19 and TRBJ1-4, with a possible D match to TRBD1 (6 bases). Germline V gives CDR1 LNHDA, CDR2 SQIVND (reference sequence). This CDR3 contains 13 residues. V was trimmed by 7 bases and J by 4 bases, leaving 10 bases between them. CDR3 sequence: CASTGVRNEKLFF. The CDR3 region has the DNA TGTGCCAGTACAGGGGTGCGTAATGAAAAACTGTTTTTT.

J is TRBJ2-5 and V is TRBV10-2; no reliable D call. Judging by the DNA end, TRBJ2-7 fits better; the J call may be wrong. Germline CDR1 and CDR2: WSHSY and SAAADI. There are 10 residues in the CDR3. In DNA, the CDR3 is TGCGCCAGTAATTTTCCCGAGCAGTACTTC. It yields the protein CASNFPEQYF.

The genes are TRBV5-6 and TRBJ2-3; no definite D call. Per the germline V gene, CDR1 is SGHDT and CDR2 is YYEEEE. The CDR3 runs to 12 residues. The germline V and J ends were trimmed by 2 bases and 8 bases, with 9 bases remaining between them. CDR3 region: CASSFSGGTQYF. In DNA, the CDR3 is TGTGCCAGCAGCTTTTCTGGCGGTACGCAGTATTTT.

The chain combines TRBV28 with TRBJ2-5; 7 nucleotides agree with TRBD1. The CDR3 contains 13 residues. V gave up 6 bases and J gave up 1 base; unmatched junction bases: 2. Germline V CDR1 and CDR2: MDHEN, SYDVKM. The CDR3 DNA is TGTGCCAGCAGCGGGGACAGCCAAGAGACCCAGTACTTC. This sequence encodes CASSGDSQETQYF.

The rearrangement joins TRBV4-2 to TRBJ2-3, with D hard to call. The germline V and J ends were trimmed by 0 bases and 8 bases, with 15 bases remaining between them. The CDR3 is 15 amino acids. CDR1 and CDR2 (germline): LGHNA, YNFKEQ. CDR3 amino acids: CASSQESRAGRTQYF. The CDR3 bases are TGTGCCAGCAGCCAAGAGTCTCGGGCTGGGCGTACGCAGTATTTT.

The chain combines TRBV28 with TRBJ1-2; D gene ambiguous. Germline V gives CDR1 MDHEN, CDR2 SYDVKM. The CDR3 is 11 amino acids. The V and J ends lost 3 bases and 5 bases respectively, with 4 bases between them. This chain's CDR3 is CASSFPYGYTF. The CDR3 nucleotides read TGTGCCAGCAGTTTCCCATATGGCTACACCTTC.

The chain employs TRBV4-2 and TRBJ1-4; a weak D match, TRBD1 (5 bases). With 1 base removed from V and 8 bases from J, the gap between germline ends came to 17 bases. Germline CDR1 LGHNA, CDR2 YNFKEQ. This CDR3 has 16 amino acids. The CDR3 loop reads CASSQGEGGVYEKLFF. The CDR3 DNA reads TGTGCCAGCAGCCAAGGGGAGGGAGGGGTTTACGAAAAACTGTTTTTT.

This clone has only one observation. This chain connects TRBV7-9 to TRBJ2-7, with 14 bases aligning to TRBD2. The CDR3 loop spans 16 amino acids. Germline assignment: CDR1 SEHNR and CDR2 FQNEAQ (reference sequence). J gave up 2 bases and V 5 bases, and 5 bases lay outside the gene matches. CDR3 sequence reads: CASSPGLAGATYEQYF. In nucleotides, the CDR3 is TGTGCCAGCAGCCCGGGACTAGCGGGGGCTACCTACGAGCAGTACTTC.

DNA for the CDR3: TGTGCCAGCAGCCCACTGGGGGGCCTGAGTACAGATACGCAGTATTTT. Its protein is CASSPLGGLSTDTQYF. The chain combines TRBV7-8 with TRBJ2-3, with D perhaps matching TRBD1 or TRBD2 (6 bases each). The length of the CDR3 is 16 residues. With 5 bases removed from V and 3 bases from J, the gap between germline ends came to 18 bases. Germline loops: CDR1 SGHVS, CDR2 FQNEAQ.

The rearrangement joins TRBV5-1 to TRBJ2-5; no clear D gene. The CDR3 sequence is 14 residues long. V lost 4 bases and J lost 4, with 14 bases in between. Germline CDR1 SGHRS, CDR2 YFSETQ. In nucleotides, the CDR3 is TGCGCCAGCAGCCAAAACCAGCGCACAGAGACCCAGTACTTC. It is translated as CASSQNQRTETQYF.

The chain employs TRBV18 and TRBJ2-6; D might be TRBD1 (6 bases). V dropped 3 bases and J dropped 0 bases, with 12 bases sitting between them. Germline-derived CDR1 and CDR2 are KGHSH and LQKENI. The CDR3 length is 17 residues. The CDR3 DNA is TGTGCCAGCTCACCCAGGACAGCTAGCTCTGGGGCCAACGTCCTGACTTTC. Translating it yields CASSPRTASSGANVLTF.

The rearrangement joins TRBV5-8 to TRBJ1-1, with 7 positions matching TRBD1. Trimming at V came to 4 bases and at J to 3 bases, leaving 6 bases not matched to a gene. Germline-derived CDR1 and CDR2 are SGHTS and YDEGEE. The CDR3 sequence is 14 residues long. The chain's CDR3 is CASSPGTADTEAFF. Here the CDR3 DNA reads TGTGCCAGCAGCCCCGGGACAGCCGACACTGAAGCTTTCTTT.

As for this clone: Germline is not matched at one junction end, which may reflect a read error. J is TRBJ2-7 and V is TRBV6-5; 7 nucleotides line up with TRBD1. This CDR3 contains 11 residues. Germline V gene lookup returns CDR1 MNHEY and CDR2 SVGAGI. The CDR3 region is CASSSTGATVF. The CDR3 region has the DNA TGTGCCAGCAGTTCCACAGGGGCCACCGTCTTC.

Written as DNA, the CDR3 is TGTGCCAGCAGCTCCCGCGGGATCAGCTCCTACAATGAGCAGTTCTTC. Amino acid sequence: CASSSRGISSYNEQFF. The chain combines TRBV13 with TRBJ2-1, with a possible D match to TRBD2 (6 bases). V gave up 4 bases and J gave up 0 bases, with 13 bases separating them. CDR3 length equals 16 residues. CDR1 is PRHDT, CDR2 FYEKMQ, per germline (reference sequence).

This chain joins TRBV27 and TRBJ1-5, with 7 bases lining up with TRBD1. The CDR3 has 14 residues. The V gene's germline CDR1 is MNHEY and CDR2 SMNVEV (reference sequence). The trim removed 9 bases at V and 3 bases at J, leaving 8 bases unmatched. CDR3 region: CASRQGWNNQPQHF. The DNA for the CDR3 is TGTGCCAGTAGACAGGGATGGAACAATCAGCCCCAGCATTTT.

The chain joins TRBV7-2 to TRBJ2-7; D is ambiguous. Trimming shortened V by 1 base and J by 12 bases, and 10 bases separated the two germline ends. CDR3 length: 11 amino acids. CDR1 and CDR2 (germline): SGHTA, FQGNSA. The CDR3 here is CASSLVQDLYF. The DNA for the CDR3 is TGTGCCAGCAGCTTAGTGCAGGATTTGTACTTC.

The CDR3: CASSLGRGTEAFF. Written as DNA, the CDR3 is TGTGCCAGCAGCTTGGGCAGGGGCACAGAAGCTTTCTTT. The chain links TRBV5-8 to TRBJ1-1; tentatively, D is TRBD1 (6 bases). V was trimmed by 0 bases and J by 8 bases, leaving 11 bases between them. CDR3 length: 13 amino acids. CDR1 and CDR2 (germline): SGHTS, YDEGEE.

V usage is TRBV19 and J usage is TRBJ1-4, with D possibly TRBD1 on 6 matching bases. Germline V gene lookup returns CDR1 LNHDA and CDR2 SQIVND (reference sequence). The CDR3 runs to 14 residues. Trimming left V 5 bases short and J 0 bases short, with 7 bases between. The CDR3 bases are TGTGCCAGTAGTTGGACAGCAACTAATGAAAAACTGTTTTTT. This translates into CASSWTATNEKLFF.

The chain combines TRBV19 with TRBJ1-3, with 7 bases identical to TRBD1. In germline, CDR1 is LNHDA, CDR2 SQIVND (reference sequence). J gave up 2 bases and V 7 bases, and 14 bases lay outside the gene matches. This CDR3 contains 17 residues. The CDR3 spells CASTERTGPLAGNTIYF. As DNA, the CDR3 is TGTGCCAGTACTGAGCGGACAGGCCCCTTAGCTGGAAACACCATATATTTT.

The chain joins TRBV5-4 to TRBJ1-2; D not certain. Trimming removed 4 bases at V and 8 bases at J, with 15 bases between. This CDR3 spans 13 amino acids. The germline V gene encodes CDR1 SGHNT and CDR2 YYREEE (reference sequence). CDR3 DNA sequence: TGTGCCAGCAGCCAAGAGAACTTGGTCGGCTACACCTTC. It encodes CASSQENLVGYTF. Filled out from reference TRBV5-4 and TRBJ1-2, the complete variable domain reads ETGVTQSPTHLIKTRGQQVTLRCSSQSGHNTVSWYQQALGQGPQFIFQYYREEENGRGNFPPRFSGLQFPNYSSELNVNALELDDSALYLCASSQENLVGYTFGSGTRLTVV.